Each of the 8 T cell receptor beta chains below was sequenced from the same sample in a study of T cells in Graves' hyperthyroidism and ophthalmopathy (dated by TCRdb to about 2019). Library preparation employed multiplex PCR. The run used an Illumina HiSeq 2000. The TCR beta CDR3 regions were amplified from the RNA transcripts. For the first round of RT-PCR on the TCR CDR3, the HTBI primer set was used together with the Qiagen OneStep RT-PCR kit. The public reads were reprocessed in TCRdb via fastp at Q25 and MiXCR, keeping in-frame beta chains. CDR3 protein sequences are deduplicated, and each keeps its most common genes and DNA. The sample has some 500,000 distinct CDR3 sequences on record, about 16% of them singletons. The ten largest clones represent over 25% of the sample. The sequenced sample was blood. These receptors were taken from a woman aged 25 to 45 with Graves' ophthalmopathy.

The J gene is TRBJ2-1, the V gene TRBV7-8, with 10 bases identical to TRBD2. Unmatched junction bases numbered 8, after V lost 1 base and J lost 8 bases. The CDR3 is 16 amino acids. Germline CDR1 reads SGHVS; CDR2 reads FQNEAQ. CDR3 nucleotide sequence: TGTGCCAGCAGCTTAGATCTTCTAGCGGGAGTCTATGAGCAGTTCTTC. The encoded protein is CASSLDLLAGVYEQFF.

The V and J genes are TRBV13 and TRBJ2-1, with 13 bases identical to TRBD2. The V segment lost 6 bases and the J segment 7 bases; nucleotides outside the gene matches: 9. This CDR3 is 16 amino acids long. CDR1 and CDR2 (germline): PRHDT, FYEKMQ (reference sequence). The CDR3: CASSPRTSGSKNEQFF. The DNA for the CDR3 is TGTGCCAGCAGTCCGCGGACTAGCGGGAGTAAAAATGAGCAGTTCTTC.

This clonotype showed up just a few times. The gene calls are TRBV7-8 and TRBJ1-5; 7 nucleotides match TRBD1. This CDR3 spans 16 amino acids. V gave up 5 bases and J gave up 1 base; unmatched junction bases: 8. CDR1 is SGHVS, CDR2 FQNEAQ, per germline. The CDR3 protein is CASSPRGRGSNQPQHF. The CDR3 DNA sequence: TGTGCCAGCAGCCCGAGGGGGCGAGGAAGCAATCAGCCCCAGCATTTT.

This clonotype was detected only a few times. This rearrangement joins TRBV7-2 to TRBJ1-3, with 8 positions matching TRBD1. This CDR3 contains 15 residues. Looked up from germline, CDR1 is SGHTA and CDR2 is FQGNSA. V was clipped by 0 bases and J by 4 bases; unmatched bases: 2. The CDR3 sequence is CASSLAWTGGNTIYF. The CDR3 DNA is TGTGCCAGCAGCTTAGCTTGGACAGGGGGAAACACCATATATTTT.

The V call is TRBV7-2, the J call TRBJ1-4; D call uncertain. The germline V gene has CDR1 SGHTA and CDR2 FQGNSA. The CDR3 loop spans 16 amino acids. V lost 6 bases and J lost 3, with 17 bases in between. As DNA, the CDR3 is TGTGCCAGCAGATCTAGCCCGGGAGCAGCTAATGAAAAACTGTTTTTT. It translates to CASRSSPGAANEKLFF.

This clonotype was seen at least ten times. CDR3 sequence reads: CASSYRYTGTLNTEAFF. In DNA, the CDR3 is TGTGCCAGCAGTTATCGGTATACCGGGACACTGAACACTGAAGCTTTCTTT. This chain links TRBV6-1 with TRBJ1-1; weak D call: TRBD1 (6 bases). The length of the CDR3 is 17 residues. The V gene's germline CDR1 is MNHNS and CDR2 SASEGT. The V end was cut by 5 bases, the J end by 0 bases, with 19 bases between.

This clonotype was detected many times. The gene calls are TRBV7-2 and TRBJ2-1, with D maybe TRBD1 (6 bases). Looked up from germline, CDR1 is SGHTA and CDR2 is FQGNSA. This CDR3 contains 16 residues. V was clipped by 3 bases and J by 7 bases, with 19 bases between them. This CDR3 reads CASSFARAPRGNEQFF. CDR3 DNA: TGTGCCAGCAGCTTTGCCCGAGCCCCCAGGGGAAATGAGCAGTTCTTC.

The V and J genes are TRBV12-3 or TRBV12-4 and TRBJ2-5; 7 bases align to TRBD2. V was pared by 4 bases and J by 5 bases, with 16 bases of the junction left unmatched. This CDR3 is built from 17 residues. The DNA for the CDR3 is TGTGCCAGCAGTTCCCTTTACCGGGACTACAATAGGGAGACCCAGTACTTC. Its translation: CASSSLYRDYNRETQYF.